A selection of T cell receptor beta chains follows, all from one sample in a study of vaccination effects on CD4 cells after COVID-19. Clones were read by immunoSEQ multiplex PCR, and TCRdb kept only the in-frame ones, dropping some. The data hold tens of thousands of clones, with roughly four fifths observed a single time. No antigen has been assigned to these receptors. Material: CD4+ T cells from PBMCs cultured with HCoV-229E spike peptides, obtained after COVID-19 vaccination. These TCRs come from a human donor who received a COVID-19 vaccine. The CDR3 runs from the conserved cysteine through the conserved F or W. Some rows mark clone size as missing; the rest say once, few, many or name a class of expanded clone.

J gene	clone size	CDR3 length	V gene	CDR3 protein
TRBJ2-3	-	12	TRBV29-1	CSVVTGGDTQYF
TRBJ1-3	-	16	TRBV3-1/TRBV3-2	CASSQRTGFSGNTIYF
TRBJ1-1	-	12	TRBV7-8	CASSQLGPRAFF
TRBJ2-1	-	13	TRBV5-1	CASSGGGLNEQFF
TRBJ2-3	-	19	TRBV5-1	CASSRSGLRGLSSTDTQYF
TRBJ2-3	-	12	TRBV11-3	CASSATGSTQYF
TRBJ1-1	-	15	TRBV18	CASSLRSGVGLEAFF
TRBJ1-1	-	13	TRBV2	CASSEGGHTEAFF
TRBJ1-6	-	18	TRBV12-5	CASGWTGWVVSDNSPLHF
TRBJ2-7	-	15	TRBV28	CASSFGGTLFYEQYF
TRBJ1-1	-	11	TRBV12-3/TRBV12-4	CASTPGTEAFF
TRBJ1-5	-	16	TRBV5-5	CASSPVTASSNQPQHF
TRBJ1-4	-	16	TRBV5-1	CASSTHETARREKLFF
TRBJ1-4	-	19	TRBV7-9	CASSVGIGFEYGTNEKLFF
TRBJ2-1	-	18	TRBV11-3	CASSLDQSGSSSYNEQFF
TRBJ1-5	once	12	TRBV10-2	CASSERDQPQHF
TRBJ2-7	-	13	TRBV10-3	CAISRDSSYEQYF
TRBJ2-7	-	13	TRBV6-4	CASSDGRGREQYF
TRBJ2-1	-	17	TRBV18	CASSPPSRRPLYNEQFF
TRBJ2-4	-	15	TRBV25-1	CASSGDRDAKNIQYF
TRBJ2-7	-	20	TRBV6-6	CASSPDQLGGEWESPYEQYF
TRBJ2-7	once	16	TRBV18	CASSPTSGRSPYEQYF
TRBJ1-1	-	10	TRBV29-1	CSVGDGEAFF
TRBJ2-3	-	16	TRBV7-7	CASSPGRTVATDTQYF
TRBJ1-4	-	14	TRBV5-1	CASRAGGHNEKLFF